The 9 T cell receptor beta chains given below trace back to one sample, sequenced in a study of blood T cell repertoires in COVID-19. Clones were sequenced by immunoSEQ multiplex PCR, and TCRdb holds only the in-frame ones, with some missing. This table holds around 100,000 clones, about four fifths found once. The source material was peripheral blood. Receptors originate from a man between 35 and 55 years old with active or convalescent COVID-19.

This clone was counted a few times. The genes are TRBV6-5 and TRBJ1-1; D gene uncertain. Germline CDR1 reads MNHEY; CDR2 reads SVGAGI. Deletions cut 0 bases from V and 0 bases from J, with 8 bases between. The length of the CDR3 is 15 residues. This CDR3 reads CASSYSKQMNTEAFF. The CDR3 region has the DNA TGTGCCAGCAGTTACTCGAAACAGATGAACACTGAAGCTTTCTTT.

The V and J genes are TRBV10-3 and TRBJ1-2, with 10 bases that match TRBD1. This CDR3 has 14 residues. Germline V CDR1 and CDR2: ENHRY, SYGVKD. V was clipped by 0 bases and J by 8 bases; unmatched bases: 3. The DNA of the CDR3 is TGTGCCATCAGTGAGTCGACAGGGGGCGGGGGCTACACCTTC. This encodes CAISESTGGGGYTF.

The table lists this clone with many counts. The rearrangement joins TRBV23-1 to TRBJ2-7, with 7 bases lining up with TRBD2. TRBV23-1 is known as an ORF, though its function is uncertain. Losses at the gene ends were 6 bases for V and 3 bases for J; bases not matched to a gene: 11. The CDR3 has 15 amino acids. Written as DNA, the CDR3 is TGCGCCAGCAGCCGCCGTGGCGGGAGCTACTACGAGCAGTACTTC. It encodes CASSRRGGSYYEQYF.

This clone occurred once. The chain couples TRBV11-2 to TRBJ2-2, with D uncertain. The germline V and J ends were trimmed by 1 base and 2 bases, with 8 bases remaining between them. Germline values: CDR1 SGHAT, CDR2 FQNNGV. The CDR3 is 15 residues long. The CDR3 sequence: CASSLAGPNTGELFF. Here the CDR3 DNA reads TGTGCCAGCAGCTTAGCGGGTCCAAACACCGGGGAGCTGTTTTTT. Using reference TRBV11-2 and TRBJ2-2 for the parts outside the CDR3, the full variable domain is EAGVAQSPRYKIIEKRQSVAFWCNPISGHATLYWYQQILGQGPKLLIQFQNNGVVDDSQLPKDRFSAERLKGVDSTLKIQPAKLEDSAVYLCASSLAGPNTGELFFGEGSRLTVL.

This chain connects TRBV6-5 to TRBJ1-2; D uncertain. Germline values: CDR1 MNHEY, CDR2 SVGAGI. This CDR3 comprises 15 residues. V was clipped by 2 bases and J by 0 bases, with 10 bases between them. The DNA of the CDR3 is TGTGCCAGCAGTTACAGAGGCAACACTAACTATGGCTACACCTTC. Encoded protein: CASSYRGNTNYGYTF.

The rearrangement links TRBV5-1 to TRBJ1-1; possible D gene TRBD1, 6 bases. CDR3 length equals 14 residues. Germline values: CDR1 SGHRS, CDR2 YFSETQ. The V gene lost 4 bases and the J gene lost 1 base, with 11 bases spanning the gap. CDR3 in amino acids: CASSTDSGNTEAFF. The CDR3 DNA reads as TGCGCCAGCAGCACGGACAGCGGGAACACTGAAGCTTTCTTT.

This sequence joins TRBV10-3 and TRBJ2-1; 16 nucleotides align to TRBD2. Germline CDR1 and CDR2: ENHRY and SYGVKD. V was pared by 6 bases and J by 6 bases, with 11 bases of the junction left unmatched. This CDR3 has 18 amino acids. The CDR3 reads CAIRPGTSGGAWGNEQFF. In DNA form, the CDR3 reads TGTGCCATCAGGCCCGGGACTAGCGGGGGGGCCTGGGGCAATGAGCAGTTCTTC.

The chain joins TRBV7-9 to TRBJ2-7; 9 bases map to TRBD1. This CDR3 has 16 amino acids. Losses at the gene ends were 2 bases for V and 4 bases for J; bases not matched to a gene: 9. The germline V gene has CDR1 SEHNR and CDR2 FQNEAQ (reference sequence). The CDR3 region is CASSLNSGTGSYEQYF. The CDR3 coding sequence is TGTGCCAGCAGCTTAAATTCCGGGACAGGGAGTTACGAGCAGTACTTC. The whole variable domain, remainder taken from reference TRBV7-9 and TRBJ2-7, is DTGVSQNPRHKITKRGQNVTFRCDPISEHNRLYWYRQTLGQGPEFLTYFQNEAQLEKSRLLSDRFSAERPKGSFSTLEIQRTEQGDSAMYLCASSLNSGTGSYEQYFGPGTRLTVT.

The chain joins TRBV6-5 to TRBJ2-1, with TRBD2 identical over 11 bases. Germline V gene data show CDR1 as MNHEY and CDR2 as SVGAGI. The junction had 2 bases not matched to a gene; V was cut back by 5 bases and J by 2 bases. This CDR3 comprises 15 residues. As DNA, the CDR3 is TGTGCCAGCAGTCTTAGCGGGGGGGCCTACAATGAGCAGTTCTTC. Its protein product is CASSLSGGAYNEQFF.